The next 20 T cell receptor beta chains were all read from a single sample in a study of blood T cell repertoires in COVID-19. Profiled with immunoSEQ multiplex PCR; TCRdb holds only in-frame clones, not every one. The sample contains roughly 380,000 clones, around nine tenths of which appear only once. The material sequenced was PBMCs or T cells enriched from blood (not recorded which). These receptors were taken from a woman aged 25 to 39 who had been exposed to COVID-19.

The chain uses TRBV14 and TRBJ2-3; possible D gene TRBD2, 6 bases. The CDR3 consists of 14 residues. The germline V gene encodes CDR1 SGHDN and CDR2 FVKESK. V was trimmed by 1 base and J by 6 bases, leaving 11 bases between them. Here the CDR3 reads CASSQAGVGDTQYF. CDR3 coding DNA: TGTGCCAGCAGCCAAGCGGGAGTGGGTGATACGCAGTATTTT.

The chain has TRBV2 and TRBJ1-1; D is undetermined. CDR1 is SNHLY and CDR2 is FYNNEI in the germline V gene. This CDR3 region has 13 residues. V lost 9 bases, J lost 1 base, and 12 bases lay in between. CDR3 protein: CASRPAENTEAFF. The CDR3 nucleotides read TGTGCCAGTCGACCCGCGGAGAACACTGAAGCTTTCTTT.

The chain links TRBV27 to TRBJ2-1; D may be TRBD1 (5 bases). V was clipped by 6 bases and J by 1 base, with 13 bases between them. Germline V gene data show CDR1 as MNHEY and CDR2 as SMNVEV (reference sequence). CDR3 length equals 15 residues. CDR3 sequence reads: CASRKTVLSYNEQFF. CDR3 DNA sequence: TGTGCCAGCAGAAAGACAGTCCTTTCCTACAATGAGCAGTTCTTC.

This chain links TRBV27 with TRBJ1-2, with D perhaps TRBD1 (6 bases). CDR1 and CDR2 from the germline V gene are MNHEY and SMNVEV (reference sequence). The CDR3 runs to 15 residues. Trimming left V 1 base short and J 2 bases short, with 11 bases between. The CDR3 DNA follows: TGTGCCAGCAGTTTATTACAGGGTGGCAACTATGGCTACACCTTC. This translates into CASSLLQGGNYGYTF.

The chain couples TRBV28 to TRBJ1-1, with TRBD1 as a possible D gene (5 bases). Deletions cut 5 bases from V and 2 bases from J, with 12 bases between. CDR1 and CDR2 from the germline V gene are MDHEN and SYDVKM. The CDR3 is 14 amino acids. CDR3 protein: CASSGGTFNTEAFF. DNA for the CDR3: TGTGCCAGCAGTGGTGGGACTTTTAACACTGAAGCTTTCTTT.

V and J are TRBV5-5 and TRBJ1-1; D is uncertain. The ends were cut back, 0 bases at V and 6 bases at J, with 12 bases in the middle. CDR1 is SGHKS, CDR2 YYEKEE, per germline (reference sequence). CDR3 length: 14 residues. The CDR3 coding sequence is TGTGCCAGCAGCTTGGCTTGGCAGGTGGCTGAAGCTTTCTTT. Protein product: CASSLAWQVAEAFF.

In nucleotides, the CDR3 is TGTGCCAGCAGTGTGGAGATCAATCAGCCCCAGCATTTT. Translated: CASSVEINQPQHF. This chain joins TRBV6-4 and TRBJ1-5; D uncertain. The germline V gene encodes CDR1 MRHNA and CDR2 SNTAGT. V was trimmed by 4 bases and J by 3 bases, leaving 7 bases between them. The CDR3 length is 13 residues.

This chain connects TRBV21-1 to TRBJ2-1; the table's D call of TRBD2 was not tested on the DNA. TRBV21-1 is designated a pseudogene. CDR3 size: 19 residues. The CDR3 loop is CASSKVSSGGREGYNEQFF. CDR3 in DNA: TGTGCCAGCAGCAAAGTAAGTAGCGGGGGAAGGGAAGGCTACAATGAGCAGTTCTTC.

This chain links TRBV28 with TRBJ2-3, with 8 bases lining up with TRBD2. The germline CDR1 and CDR2 sequences are MDHEN and SYDVKM. V lost 8 bases and J lost 0; bases outside the gene matches: 7. The CDR3 totals 15 residues. The CDR3 is CASYVSGGSTDTQYF. In DNA, the CDR3 is TGTGCCAGCTACGTGAGCGGGGGAAGCACAGATACGCAGTATTTT. The full variable domain, its missing parts supplied by reference TRBV28 and TRBJ2-3, is DVKVTQSSRYLVKRTGEKVFLECVQDMDHENMFWYRQDPGLGLRLIYFSYDVKMKEKGDIPEGYSVSREKKERFSLILESASTNQTSMYLCASYVSGGSTDTQYFGPGTRLTVL.

V and J are TRBV12-5 and TRBJ1-5; D possibly corresponds to TRBD1 (6 bases). Between the trimmed V and J ends, which lost 6 bases and 6 bases, there was a span of 15 bases. The germline V gene encodes CDR1 LGHNT and CDR2 FRNRAP. This CDR3 has 14 amino acids. The CDR3 DNA reads as TGTGCTAGTGGCCTAACAGGGTGGGGTCAGCCCCAGCATTTT. Translating it yields CASGLTGWGQPQHF.

V is TRBV4-2 and J is TRBJ1-4; D perhaps matches TRBD1 (6 bases). The CDR3 totals 17 residues. Germline CDR1 is LGHNA and CDR2 is YNFKEQ. Trimming shortened V by 4 bases and J by 0 bases, and 15 bases separated the two germline ends. CDR3 sequence reads: CASSLGGAGATNEKLFF. The CDR3 DNA reads as TGTGCCAGCAGCCTCGGGGGGGCCGGCGCAACTAATGAAAAACTGTTTTTT.

This clone was recorded only once. The chain combines TRBV2 with TRBJ2-1; 13 nucleotides match TRBD2. CDR3 size: 14 residues. Germline assignment: CDR1 SNHLY and CDR2 FYNNEI. V was pared by 7 bases and J by 9 bases, with 6 bases of the junction left unmatched. CDR3 bases: TGTGCCAGCACCCCGACTAGCGGGAGGAGTGAGCAGTTCTTC. Its protein is CASTPTSGRSEQFF.

V and J are TRBV6-5 and TRBJ1-2; 10 positions match TRBD1. The CDR3 is 15 amino acids. Germline V CDR1 and CDR2: MNHEY, SVGAGI. Trimming at V came to 11 bases and at J to 6 bases, leaving 15 bases not matched to a gene. The DNA for the CDR3 is TGTGCCGCCGAGGGACAGGGGAACCCGAAAAATGGCTACACCTTC. The encoded protein is CAAEGQGNPKNGYTF.

The chain recombines TRBV7-9 with TRBJ1-1; 7 nucleotides align to TRBD1. The CDR3 loop spans 14 amino acids. Germline V gene sequence: CDR1 SEHNR, CDR2 FQNEAQ (reference sequence). V gave up 5 bases and J gave up 2 bases; unmatched junction bases: 5. The CDR3 nucleotides are TGTGCCAGCAGCCCGACAGGGTTAAACACTGAAGCTTTCTTT. Translation gives CASSPTGLNTEAFF.

V and J are TRBV19 and TRBJ1-5; D is unclear. The V end lost 6 bases, the J end lost 6 bases, and 15 bases lay between the germline ends. This CDR3 contains 14 residues. Germline CDR1 reads LNHDA; CDR2 reads SQIVND (reference sequence). The CDR3 loop reads CASSIILSGQPQHF. CDR3 sequence (DNA): TGTGCCAGTAGCATAATACTATCGGGTCAGCCCCAGCATTTT. The variable domain in full, completed from reference TRBV19 and TRBJ1-5, reads DGGITQSPKYLFRKEGQNVTLSCEQNLNHDAMYWYRQDPGQGLRLIYYSQIVNDFQKGDIAEGYSVSREKKESFPLTVTSAQKNPTAFYLCASSIILSGQPQHFGDGTRLSIL.

The CDR3 loop reads CASSQVDRVAYNEQFF. The CDR3 DNA is TGTGCCAGCAGCCAAGTTGACAGAGTGGCGTACAATGAGCAGTTCTTC. The chain employs TRBV14 and TRBJ2-1; TRBD1 is a possible D gene (5 bases). The germline gives CDR1 SGHDN, CDR2 FVKESK. Trimming pared 1 base from V and 4 bases from J, leaving 14 bases between. The CDR3 loop spans 16 amino acids.

The count of this clone is one. The rearrangement joins TRBV29-1 to TRBJ1-1; weak D call: TRBD1 (6 bases). V was trimmed by 8 bases and J by 1 base, leaving 20 bases between them. Germline CDR1 SQVTM, CDR2 ANQGSEA. The CDR3 has 15 amino acids. CDR3: CSTNRRAGENTEAFF. The CDR3 coding sequence is TGCAGCACAAACAGACGGGCAGGGGAGAACACTGAAGCTTTCTTT.

This chain joins TRBV27 and TRBJ1-1, with TRBD1 identical over 9 bases. In germline, CDR1 is MNHEY, CDR2 SMNVEV (reference sequence). This CDR3 is built from 18 residues. J lost 0 bases, V lost 5 bases, and 13 bases had no gene match. Written as DNA, the CDR3 is TGTGCCAGCAGTCCGTCCCGGGACAGGGTTCACATGAACACTGAAGCTTTCTTT. This gives the protein CASSPSRDRVHMNTEAFF.

As for this clone: Its ends do not fully match the called genes, so a read error is possible. The chain combines TRBV6-5 with TRBJ2-7; possible D gene TRBD1, 6 bases. The CDR3 is made up of 15 amino acids. Germline CDR1 MNHEY, CDR2 SVGAGI. The CDR3 reads CASTYSQGTGHEQYF. CDR3 in DNA: TGTGCCAGCACTTACTCACAGGGAACGGGCCACGAGCAGTACTTC.

The chain joins TRBV9 to TRBJ2-7; D perhaps matches TRBD1 (6 bases). Germline V gives CDR1 SGDLS, CDR2 YYNGEE. CDR3 length equals 14 residues. V was pared by 4 bases and J by 0 bases, with 11 bases between. CDR3 loop: CASSPLGASYEQYF. CDR3 DNA sequence: TGTGCCAGCAGCCCCTTGGGGGCCTCCTACGAGCAGTACTTC.